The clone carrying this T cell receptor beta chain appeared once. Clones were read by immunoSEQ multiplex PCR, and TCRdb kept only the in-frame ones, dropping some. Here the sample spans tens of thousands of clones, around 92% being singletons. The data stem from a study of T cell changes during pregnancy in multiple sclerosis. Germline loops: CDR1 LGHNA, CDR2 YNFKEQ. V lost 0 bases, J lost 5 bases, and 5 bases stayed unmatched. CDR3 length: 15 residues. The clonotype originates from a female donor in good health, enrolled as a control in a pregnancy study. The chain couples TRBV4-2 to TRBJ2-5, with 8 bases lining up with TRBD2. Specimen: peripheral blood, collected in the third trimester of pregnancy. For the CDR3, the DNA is TGTGCCAGCAGCCAAGATTGGAGCGGGAGCGAGACCCAGTACTTC. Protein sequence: CASSQDWSGSETQYF.